This T cell receptor (beta chain) was identified during a study of CD8+CD57+ T cells in acquired aplastic anemia. Study-level background: Quantities of DNA derived from sorted CD4+ and CD8+ cells averaged approximately 3.3 ug. Whole-study results and caveats: Both patients and controls carried the same twenty-nine CD8+ CDR3 sequences.

Genomic DNA was employed as the template in profiling TCR beta VDJ and CDR3. TCRdb called the reads again in MiXCR, with one record for every CDR3 protein. This sample has 100,000 to 150,000 distinct CDR3 sequences, with around two fifths found just once. The CDR3 is 14 amino acids. Trimming at V came to 5 bases and at J to 2 bases, leaving 4 bases not matched to a gene. The germline gives CDR1 LNHDA, CDR2 SQIVND (reference sequence). This clonotype was observed at least ten times. Its antigen remains unidentified. Sample: sorted CD4+, CD8+, or CD8+CD57+ T cells (not recorded which) from PBMCs. The receptor was derived from a human donor in good health, serving as a control. This chain uses TRBV19 with TRBJ2-3; 7 bases are shared with TRBD2. The CDR3 bases are TGTGCCAGTAGTCCGACTAGCCCCACAGATACGCAGTATTTT. Residues: CASSPTSPTDTQYF.